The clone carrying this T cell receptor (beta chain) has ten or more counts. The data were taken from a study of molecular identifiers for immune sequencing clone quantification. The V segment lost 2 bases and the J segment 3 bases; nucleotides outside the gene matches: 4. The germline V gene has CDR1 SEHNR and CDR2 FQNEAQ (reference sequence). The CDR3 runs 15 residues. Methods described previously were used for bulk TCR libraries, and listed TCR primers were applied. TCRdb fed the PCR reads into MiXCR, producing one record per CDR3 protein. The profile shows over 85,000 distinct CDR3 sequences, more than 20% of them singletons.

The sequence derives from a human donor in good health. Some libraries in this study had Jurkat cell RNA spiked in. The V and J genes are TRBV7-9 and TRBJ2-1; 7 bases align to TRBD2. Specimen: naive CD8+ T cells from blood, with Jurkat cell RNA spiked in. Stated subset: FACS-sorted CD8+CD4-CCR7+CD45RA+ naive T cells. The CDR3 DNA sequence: TGTGCCAGCAGCTTAAGGCTAGCGGACTACAATGAGCAGTTCTTC. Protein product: CASSLRLADYNEQFF.